The 28 T cell receptor beta chains given below trace back to one sample, sequenced in a study of CD8 T cells in ankylosing spondylitis. TCRdb called the 5' RACE reads again in MiXCR, with one record for every CDR3 protein. The table has around 300,000 distinct CDR3 sequences, roughly 14% seen once. The sequenced sample was blood, either unsorted or a sorted T cell fraction (not recorded which). These receptors were taken from a male donor with ankylosing spondylitis or in good health (not recorded which).

This chain connects TRBV7-2 to TRBJ2-3; D not certain. The germline V gene encodes CDR1 SGHTA and CDR2 FQGNSA. The V gene lost 1 base and the J gene lost 2 bases, with 7 bases spanning the gap. CDR3 length equals 14 residues. The chain's CDR3 is CASSLVVVTDTQYF. CDR3 coding DNA: TGTGCCAGCAGCTTAGTTGTTGTCACAGATACGCAGTATTTT.

This clonotype turned up a few times. The chain uses TRBV5-1 and TRBJ2-2; 9 nucleotides agree with TRBD2. V lost 4 bases to trimming and J lost 5 bases; unmatched junction nucleotides: 9. In germline, CDR1 is SGHRS, CDR2 YFSETQ. The CDR3 sequence is 16 residues long. CDR3 DNA sequence: TGCGCCAGCAGCCGCGGGGGGGCTGTGGAAACCGGGGAGCTGTTTTTT. This encodes CASSRGGAVETGELFF. The full variable domain, completed using reference TRBV5-1 and TRBJ2-2, is KAGVTQTPRYLIKTRGQQVTLSCSPISGHRSVSWYQQTPGQGLQFLFEYFSETQRNKGNFPGRFSGRQFSNSRSEMNVSTLELGDSALYLCASSRGGAVETGELFFGEGSRLTVL.

This clonotype has more than one count but fewer than ten. The rearrangement joins TRBV5-1 to TRBJ2-3, with no clear D. Germline CDR1 reads SGHRS; CDR2 reads YFSETQ. CDR3 length: 13 residues. Trimming removed 4 bases at V and 0 bases at J, with 6 bases between. The DNA for the CDR3 is TGCGCCAGCAGCGGGCCAAGCACAGATACGCAGTATTTT. Amino acids: CASSGPSTDTQYF.

The gene calls are TRBV11-2 and TRBJ2-7; 11 bases line up with TRBD1. The ends lost 2 bases at V and 5 bases at J; junction bases unmatched: 8. The CDR3 runs to 16 residues. Germline V gene lookup returns CDR1 SGHAT and CDR2 FQNNGV. CDR3 residues: CASSLLPGQGVHEQYF. The CDR3 nucleotides read TGTGCCAGCAGCTTACTTCCGGGACAGGGGGTCCACGAGCAGTACTTC.

The chain combines TRBV3-1 with TRBJ2-7, with 12 bases fitting TRBD2. The J segment lost 5 bases and the V segment lost 0 bases, leaving 5 bases of the junction unmatched. Germline V gene lookup returns CDR1 LGHDT and CDR2 YNNKEL (reference sequence). The CDR3 extends over 16 amino acids. CDR3 coding DNA: TGTGCCAGCAGCCAAGAAAAGACTAGCGGGAGCAACGAGCAGTACTTC. It encodes CASSQEKTSGSNEQYF.

This clonotype has at least ten counts. The gene calls are TRBV6-2 or TRBV6-3 and TRBJ2-5, with D tentatively TRBD1 or TRBD2 (7 bases each). The CDR3 spans 15 residues. Germline V CDR1 and CDR2: MNHEY, SVGEGT. The V end was cut by 8 bases, the J end by 1 base, with 17 bases between. CDR3: CASPEGGGCQETQYF. The CDR3 DNA is TGTGCCAGCCCTGAGGGAGGGGGCTGCCAAGAGACCCAGTACTTC.

The V gene is TRBV7-9, the J gene TRBJ1-1; TRBD1 agrees at 7 bases. CDR1 is SEHNR, CDR2 FQNEAQ, per germline (reference sequence). The CDR3 extends over 16 amino acids. V gave up 6 bases and J gave up 0 bases; unmatched junction bases: 10. This CDR3 reads CASRQKRGQLNTEAFF. The CDR3 bases are TGTGCCAGCAGACAAAAGCGGGGACAGCTGAACACTGAAGCTTTCTTT.

The chain recombines TRBV20-1 with TRBJ2-3, with D perhaps assigned TRBD1 or TRBD2 (5 bases each). Germline CDR1 is DFQATT and CDR2 is SNEGSKA (reference sequence). There are 15 residues in the CDR3. V gave up 5 bases and J gave up 2 bases, with 17 bases separating them. The CDR3 nucleotides are TGCAGTGCTTCAGGGACGGGTACGGTCACAGATACGCAGTATTTT. Residues: CSASGTGTVTDTQYF.

The CDR3 region is CASSRNLGRVADTQYF. The CDR3 DNA sequence: TGCGCCAGCAGCCGGAACCTGGGGAGGGTGGCAGATACGCAGTATTTT. The chain uses TRBV4-1 and TRBJ2-3; 7 bases line up with TRBD2. The CDR3 runs 16 residues. V shed 4 bases, J shed 4 bases, and the junction held 11 bases outside the gene matches. Germline lookup yields CDR1 MGHRA and CDR2 YSYEKL.

This clonotype was observed a single time. The chain links TRBV27 to TRBJ2-5; D may be TRBD1 (7 bases). The V end lost 6 bases, the J end lost 5 bases, and 16 bases lay between the germline ends. Germline CDR1 MNHEY, CDR2 SMNVEV (reference sequence). The CDR3 is 14 residues long. Here the CDR3 reads CASRGGGRTETQYF. CDR3 bases: TGTGCCAGCAGAGGAGGGGGCCGAACGGAGACCCAGTACTTC.

This sequence joins TRBV11-2 and TRBJ1-5, with D uncertain. The V and J ends lost 1 base and 7 bases respectively, with 8 bases between them. CDR1 and CDR2 from the germline V gene are SGHAT and FQNNGV. The CDR3 totals 13 residues. This chain's CDR3 is CASSLVWGQPQHF. Here the CDR3 DNA reads TGTGCCAGCAGCTTAGTCTGGGGACAGCCCCAGCATTTT.

This clonotype was picked up many times. The rearrangement uses TRBV12-3 or TRBV12-4 and TRBJ1-1; the D is unclear. The CDR3 runs to 11 residues. Between the trimmed V and J ends, which lost 5 bases and 9 bases, there was a span of 10 bases. CDR3: CASSQTEKAFF. In nucleotides, the CDR3 is TGTGCCAGCAGTCAGACTGAGAAAGCTTTCTTT.

The table lists this clonotype with a few counts. One end of the junction does not line up with germline, which may come from a read error. The chain recombines TRBV3-1 with TRBJ1-2; 9 bases are shared with TRBD1. CDR1 and CDR2 from the germline V gene are LGHDT and YNNKEL (reference sequence). The CDR3 runs to 14 residues. CDR3 protein: CASSLDRGKTYYAF. The CDR3 DNA follows: TGTGCCAGCAGCTTGGACAGGGGAAAAACCTACTACGCCTTC.

The gene calls are TRBV5-8 and TRBJ2-1; D ambiguous. This CDR3 has 16 residues. V was cut by 3 bases and J by 0 bases, with 13 bases left in between. Germline V gene sequence: CDR1 SGHTS, CDR2 YDEGEE. The CDR3 nucleotides are TGTGCCAGCAGCTCCAGGACCCTCTGCTCCTACAATGAGCAGTTCTTC. Residues: CASSSRTLCSYNEQFF.

This clonotype has more than one count but fewer than ten. The chain employs TRBV29-1 and TRBJ2-2; possibly TRBD2 for D (6 bases). The CDR3 spans 11 residues. The germline V gene has CDR1 SQVTM and CDR2 ANQGSEA. The V and J ends lost 4 bases and 6 bases respectively, with 6 bases between them. The CDR3 region has the DNA TGCAGCGTTGGGGGGGCCGGGGAGCTGTTTTTT. Translated, it gives CSVGGAGELFF.

In this sample, this clonotype turned up a few times. The genes are TRBV27 and TRBJ2-7; tentatively, D is TRBD2 (6 bases). The CDR3 loop spans 15 amino acids. Germline loops: CDR1 MNHEY, CDR2 SMNVEV (reference sequence). The V gene lost 4 bases and the J gene lost 0 bases, with 13 bases spanning the gap. The CDR3 DNA is TGTGCCAGCAGTTCCCGGGACTGGCGCTCCTACGAGCAGTACTTC. This encodes CASSSRDWRSYEQYF.

J is TRBJ2-1 and V is TRBV20-1, with D perhaps matching TRBD2 (5 bases). The CDR3 has 13 amino acids. V lost 0 bases and J lost 10, with 13 bases in between. CDR1 is DFQATT, CDR2 SNEGSKA, per germline (reference sequence). The CDR3 loop is CSARDTGSGEQFF. The CDR3, as DNA: TGCAGTGCTAGAGATACTGGGAGCGGCGAGCAGTTCTTC.

This chain joins TRBV7-2 and TRBJ2-3; 13 bases match TRBD2. The CDR3 consists of 16 residues. Looked up from germline, CDR1 is SGHTA and CDR2 is FQGNSA. V lost 7 bases to trimming and J lost 6 bases; unmatched junction nucleotides: 10. The CDR3 nucleotides are TGTGCCAGCATCAGACTAGCGGGGGGCCTGGGGGATACGCAGTATTTT. Residues: CASIRLAGGLGDTQYF.

The chain uses TRBV19 and TRBJ2-1, with TRBD1 matching 7 bases. Per the germline V gene, CDR1 is LNHDA and CDR2 is SQIVND (reference sequence). V shed 5 bases, J shed 8 bases, and the junction held 9 bases outside the gene matches. The CDR3 loop spans 14 amino acids. CDR3 residues: CASSVKSTGYEQFF. CDR3 DNA sequence: TGTGCCAGTAGTGTTAAGTCGACAGGGTATGAGCAGTTCTTC.

In its sample, this clonotype was seen many times. This chain links TRBV5-1 with TRBJ2-3; TRBD2 matches at 8 bases. This CDR3 is built from 15 residues. Germline CDR1 SGHRS, CDR2 YFSETQ. J gave up 4 bases and V 7 bases, and 11 bases lay outside the gene matches. The CDR3 spells CASGVVSGSADTQYF. The CDR3 DNA follows: TGCGCCAGCGGGGTTGTAAGCGGGAGCGCAGATACGCAGTATTTT.

This clonotype turned up a few times. The chain joins TRBV18 to TRBJ2-6; 9 bases are a match to TRBD2. The trim removed 1 base at V and 3 bases at J, leaving 7 bases unmatched. Germline CDR1 reads KGHSH; CDR2 reads LQKENI. This CDR3 contains 18 residues. The CDR3 DNA reads TGTGCCAGCTCACCACAAGTAGCGGGAGATCATGGGGCCAACGTCCTGACTTTC. Its translation is CASSPQVAGDHGANVLTF. Using reference TRBV18 and TRBJ2-6 for the parts outside the CDR3, the full variable domain is NAGVMQNPRHLVRRRGQEARLRCSPMKGHSHVYWYRQLPEEGLKFMVYLQKENIIDESGMPKERFSAEFPKEGPSILRIQQVVRGDSAAYFCASSPQVAGDHGANVLTFGAGSRLTVL.

This clonotype was recorded at least ten times. This chain uses TRBV5-1 with TRBJ1-1; D is unclear. V was clipped by 4 bases and J by 5 bases, with 15 bases between them. Per the germline V gene, CDR1 is SGHRS and CDR2 is YFSETQ. The CDR3 length is 14 residues. Here the CDR3 reads CASSPEGGRTEAFF. CDR3 nucleotide sequence: TGCGCCAGCAGCCCTGAAGGTGGACGGACTGAAGCTTTCTTT.

This chain uses TRBV7-9 with TRBJ2-5; D tentatively fits TRBD1 or TRBD2 (5 bases each). V was shortened by 6 bases and J by 1 base, with 9 bases between the two germline ends. The CDR3 loop spans 13 amino acids. Germline CDR1 reads SEHNR; CDR2 reads FQNEAQ (reference sequence). The CDR3 loop is CASRRGFQETQYF. CDR3 in DNA: TGTGCCAGCAGGAGGGGTTTCCAAGAGACCCAGTACTTC.

This clonotype came up many times. V is TRBV5-1 and J is TRBJ1-2; the D is unclear. In germline, CDR1 is SGHRS, CDR2 YFSETQ. This CDR3 spans 15 amino acids. The V end lost 4 bases, the J end lost 7 bases, and 20 bases lay between the germline ends. For the CDR3, the DNA is TGCGCCAGCAGCCCCGTGGAGGGAGTGGGAAGTGGCTACACCTTC. Translated: CASSPVEGVGSGYTF.

This chain joins TRBV6-2 or TRBV6-3 and TRBJ1-2; D not resolved. This CDR3 has 13 residues. Germline CDR1 MNHEY, CDR2 SVGEGT. The V and J ends lost 6 bases and 6 bases respectively, with 14 bases between them. The CDR3 DNA follows: TGTGCCAGCAGCCCCTTGAAGGGTAATGGCTACACCTTC. It codes for CASSPLKGNGYTF.

This clonotype was seen only a few times. J is TRBJ2-1 and V is TRBV14; 8 positions match TRBD2. Germline CDR1 reads SGHDN; CDR2 reads FVKESK. V shed 4 bases, J shed 4 bases, and the junction held 9 bases outside the gene matches. The length of the CDR3 is 16 residues. CDR3 nucleotide sequence: TGTGCCAGCAGCCGGTCGGCGGGGGGACTTTACAATGAGCAGTTCTTC. Translation: CASSRSAGGLYNEQFF.

The CDR3 region has the DNA TGTGCCAGTAGTACAGTCCTGGGACTAGCGGCGGATGAGCAGTTCTTC. As protein: CASSTVLGLAADEQFF. The rearrangement links TRBV19 to TRBJ2-1; 11 bases are shared with TRBD2. CDR1 is LNHDA and CDR2 is SQIVND in the germline V gene (reference sequence). CDR3 size: 16 residues. After removal of 4 bases from V and 8 bases from J, the junction contained 10 bases not matched to a gene.

This clonotype was counted between two and nine times. The chain recombines TRBV12-3 or TRBV12-4 with TRBJ1-2; 8 bases line up with TRBD1. CDR3 length: 14 amino acids. V was clipped by 8 bases and J by 4 bases; unmatched bases: 9. CDR3 sequence (DNA): TGTGCCAGCGCCCCAGGGGGCGGAGGCTATGGCTACACCTTC. Translating it yields CASAPGGGGYGYTF.